This entry is about one TCR beta chain. The TCR beta CDR3 regions underwent amplification using RNA transcripts as the source. In the first-round RT-PCR of the TCR CDR3, the HTBI primer set was used. TCRdb reanalysed the multiplex PCR reads using MiXCR and keeps one entry per CDR3 protein. The data show approximately 430,000 distinct CDR3 sequences, about 15% seen once. Patients affected by ophthalmopathy presented a Clinical Activity Score of at least 3, a NOSPECS grade of at least 4, and disease duration below 3 months. The sample is drawn from a study of T cells in Graves' hyperthyroidism and ophthalmopathy. The CDR3 spans 16 residues. With 0 bases removed from V and 7 bases from J, the gap between germline ends came to 15 bases. The germline V gene has CDR1 SGHNT and CDR2 YENEEA.

Sequenced input: blood. The chain employs TRBV11-3 and TRBJ1-4; D perhaps matches TRBD1 (5 bases). This clonotype was sampled from a man aged 18 to 30 with Graves' ophthalmopathy. This CDR3 is CASSLDPGRAVEKLFF. The CDR3 DNA follows: TGTGCCAGCAGCTTAGATCCCGGCAGGGCGGTTGAAAAACTGTTTTTT.